The sequence of this TCR beta chain was determined in a study of blood T cell repertoires in COVID-19. Method: immunoSEQ multiplex PCR; TCRdb's copy keeps in-frame clones and lacks some. The sample gives about 190,000 clones, roughly three quarters of which show up once; around a sixth is in the top ten. Germline CDR1 is MDHEN and CDR2 is SYDVKM. There are 14 residues in the CDR3. V was cut by 11 bases and J by 5 bases, with 22 bases left in between. This receptor was obtained from a man aged 60-69 years with active or convalescent COVID-19. The sample was peripheral blood. This chain uses TRBV28 with TRBJ2-7; the D gene is possibly TRBD1 (6 bases). The CDR3 sequence: CASAYSVGADEQYF. As DNA, the CDR3 is TGTGCCTCTGCATATTCTGTGGGGGCAGACGAGCAGTACTTC.